The subject of this entry is one T cell receptor beta chain. Antigen unknown. This sample was included in a study of cytomegalovirus exposure and HLA in healthy donors. The study ran its PCR with 60 Vbeta and 13 Jbeta primers. Data came from immunoSEQ multiplex PCR; TCRdb stores just in-frame clones and leaves some out. The sample consists of about 180,000 clones, about 80% of them appearing once. Study findings and constraints: Rare TCR sequences dominated, though some public TCRs recurred in many donors. Later analysis placed DRB1 highest and HLA-C lowest in TCR association rates, which differed by HLA locus. The classifier, whose performance was assessed in both the original and validation cohorts, reportedly diagnosed cytomegalovirus status with high specificity and sensitivity.

The source is a young woman in good health and CMV-seronegative. The sequenced sample was PBMCs.

CDR3 sequence reads: CASSEAGLTYEQYF. CDR3 nucleotide sequence: TGTGCCAGCAGTGAGGCGGGATTGACCTACGAGCAGTACTTC. This chain links TRBV25-1 with TRBJ2-7, with a possible D match to TRBD2 (6 bases). V lost 3 bases, J lost 2 bases, and 11 bases lay in between. The CDR3 spans 14 residues. Germline V lookup: CDR1 MGHDK, CDR2 SYGVNS.